The entry that follows covers one TCR beta chain sequence. The target antigen is unknown. The germline V gene has CDR1 MNHEY and CDR2 SMNVEV (reference sequence). This CDR3 has 16 residues. Trimming removed 2 bases at V and 4 bases at J, with 12 bases between. This sample is drawn from a study of response to subunit inactivated influenza vaccine. General study findings and limits: Authors suggested each seasonal flu vaccination may recruit only limited numbers of new T cells.

One entry per CDR3 protein results from TCRdb running MiXCR on the RT-PCR reads. This table holds approximately 530,000 distinct CDR3 sequences, under 9% found once. This chain links TRBV27 with TRBJ2-6; perhaps D is TRBD1 or TRBD2 (5 bases each). This sequence was found in a man aged 50 to 69 who received an inactivated influenza vaccine. The specimen comprised PBMCs from blood, sampled around 25 months after vaccination. The DNA for the CDR3 is TGTGCCAGCAGTTTACGGGGCAGGGCCGGGGCCAACGTCCTGACTTTC. Amino acids: CASSLRGRAGANVLTF.